This TCR beta chain was documented in a study of OX40 agonist ivuxolimab in advanced cancers. Study background: An agonistic anti-OX40 (CD134) antibody, ivuxolimab, was used to treat the patients. Intravenous ivuxolimab was administered to patients every 2 weeks at 0.01 to 10 mg/kg. Dose-escalation patients were diagnosed with hepatocellular carcinoma, melanoma, renal cell cancer or head and neck cancer.

The CDR3 is 16 amino acids. CDR1 LGHNA and CDR2 YNFKEQ come from the germline V gene. V shed 0 bases and J 1 base; nucleotides not matched to a gene: 3. Notes on this clone: Its antigen is as yet unknown.

Findings of the study overall: Fewer expanded clones were found on average in CD4+ than in CD8+ T cells.

Libraries were prepared by immunoSEQ multiplex PCR; TCRdb keeps only in-frame clonotypes and omits some of them. The table records tens of thousands of clones, about 88% of them present only once. The source was CD4+ or CD8+ T cells sorted from blood, collected in a trial of the OX40 agonist ivuxolimab. This receptor was taken from an adult with an advanced solid tumor such as melanoma, head and neck, liver or kidney cancer. The chain carries TRBV4-2 and TRBJ1-2; 9 nucleotides line up with TRBD1. CDR3 in amino acids: CASSQDGTGHNYGYTF. The DNA for the CDR3 is TGTGCCAGCAGCCAAGATGGGACAGGGCATAACTATGGCTACACCTTC.